This T cell receptor beta chain stems from a study of shared clonotypes between healthy human individuals. Study-level points and caveats: There were few donors, and this limited the genetic and exposure-history diversity represented. Large sequencing depth failed to make sorted-subset sequencing complete, rarefaction showed. Sharing across four donors was seen in 4% to 6.5% of naive CD4 clonotypes.

Germline V lookup: CDR1 SGHNT, CDR2 YYREEE (reference sequence). This CDR3 has 16 amino acids. J was trimmed by 5 bases and V by 1 base; bases with no gene match: 5. On this clone: Its antigen is not known.

Every subset had its genomic DNA shared out evenly among several immunoSEQ plates. Using immunoSEQ multiplex PCR, the repertoire was profiled, and TCRdb retains in-frame clones only, with some absent. This table has about 640,000 clones, 72% appearing once. The sample comprised memory CD4+ T cells sorted from blood. Subset here: CD45RA-negative fraction. The sequence was obtained from a woman in her twenties or thirties in good health. V and J are TRBV5-4 and TRBJ2-7, with 14 bases that match TRBD2. The CDR3 spells CASSLSGLAGVNEQYF. Here the CDR3 DNA reads TGTGCCAGCAGCTTGTCGGGACTAGCGGGAGTAAACGAGCAGTACTTC. The entire variable domain, with the rest obtained from reference TRBV5-4 and TRBJ2-7, is as follows: ETGVTQSPTHLIKTRGQQVTLRCSSQSGHNTVSWYQQALGQGPQFIFQYYREEENGRGNFPPRFSGLQFPNYSSELNVNALELDDSALYLCASSLSGLAGVNEQYFGPGTRLTVT.